These 18 T cell receptor beta chains share one sample of origin, sequenced in a study of T cells in Graves' hyperthyroidism and ophthalmopathy. TCR beta CDR3 sequences were amplified from RNA transcripts. In the first-round RT-PCR of the TCR CDR3, the HTBI primer set was used. TCRdb itself ran the multiplex PCR reads through MiXCR, one entry per CDR3 protein. The data show about 530,000 distinct CDR3 sequences, with about a sixth seen just once and about 16% held by the top ten. Material: blood. The receptors were gathered from a woman aged 18-29 years with Graves' ophthalmopathy.

This clonotype occurred many times. The chain is built from TRBV28 and TRBJ1-2; maybe TRBD1 (5 bases). This CDR3 spans 14 amino acids. The V gene lost 5 bases and the J gene lost 3 bases, with 13 bases spanning the gap. Germline-derived CDR1 and CDR2 are MDHEN and SYDVKM. This CDR3 reads CASSPLTAYYGYTF. CDR3 nucleotides: TGTGCCAGCAGTCCCCTGACAGCCTACTATGGCTACACCTTC.

This clonotype has ten or more counts. This chain connects TRBV27 to TRBJ1-1; D is possibly TRBD1 (6 bases). The CDR3 covers 13 residues. Per germline, CDR1 MNHEY and CDR2 SMNVEV (reference sequence). V was clipped by 7 bases and J by 3 bases, with 12 bases between them. The CDR3 sequence is CASMGGTDTEAFF. As DNA, the CDR3 is TGTGCCAGCATGGGGGGCACAGACACTGAAGCTTTCTTT.

This clonotype was seen at least ten times. The V and J genes are TRBV7-9 and TRBJ2-1, with no clear D. The CDR3 covers 16 residues. Germline V gives CDR1 SEHNR, CDR2 FQNEAQ (reference sequence). V was pared by 1 base and J by 1 base, with 11 bases between. This chain's CDR3 is CASSLVSGKSYNEQFF. The CDR3 DNA is TGTGCCAGCAGCTTAGTCTCGGGTAAATCCTACAATGAGCAGTTCTTC. The whole variable domain, remainder taken from reference TRBV7-9 and TRBJ2-1, is DTGVSQNPRHKITKRGQNVTFRCDPISEHNRLYWYRQTLGQGPEFLTYFQNEAQLEKSRLLSDRFSAERPKGSFSTLEIQRTEQGDSAMYLCASSLVSGKSYNEQFFGPGTRLTVL.

This rearrangement joins TRBV12-5 to TRBJ2-4, with 9 nucleotides matching TRBD1. The CDR3 sequence is 18 residues long. Germline-derived CDR1 and CDR2 are LGHNT and FRNRAP. Trimming at V came to 6 bases and at J to 0 bases, leaving 12 bases not matched to a gene. CDR3 residues: CASGLTHRGRLAKNIQYF. The DNA for the CDR3 is TGTGCTAGTGGCCTGACCCACAGGGGGCGTCTAGCCAAAAACATTCAGTACTTC. The full variable domain, in which reference TRBV12-5 and TRBJ2-4 provide the parts outside the CDR3, is DARVTQTPRHKVTEMGQEVTMRCQPILGHNTVFWYRQTMMQGLELLAYFRNRAPLDDSGMPKDRFSAEMPDATLATLKIQPSEPRDSAVYFCASGLTHRGRLAKNIQYFGAGTRLSVL.

The chain employs TRBV19 and TRBJ1-2, with 10 positions matching TRBD1. This CDR3 spans 15 amino acids. V trimming: 4 bases; J trimming: 6 bases; junction bases outside the gene matches: 8. Germline CDR1 reads LNHDA; CDR2 reads SQIVND (reference sequence). The CDR3 DNA is TGTGCCAGTAGTACCGAGACAGGGGGCTATCATGGCTACACCTTC. It is translated as CASSTETGGYHGYTF.

This clonotype has ten or more counts. The chain has TRBV6-1 and TRBJ1-2; 10 nucleotides align to TRBD1. CDR1 MNHNS and CDR2 SASEGT come from the germline V gene. Unmatched junction bases numbered 12, after V lost 6 bases and J lost 2 bases. The CDR3 contains 17 residues. The CDR3 DNA reads as TGTGCCAGCAGCCGCACCGGGACAGGGGCGATAAACTATGGCTACACCTTC. It translates to CASSRTGTGAINYGYTF.

The gene calls are TRBV6-1 and TRBJ1-3, with D perhaps matching TRBD1 (5 bases). Between the trimmed V and J ends, which lost 2 bases and 0 bases, there was a span of 11 bases. This CDR3 spans 16 amino acids. From germline, CDR1 is MNHNS and CDR2 SASEGT. The chain's CDR3 is CASSEWKGISGNTIYF. The CDR3 DNA sequence: TGTGCCAGCAGTGAATGGAAGGGGATCTCTGGAAACACCATATATTTT.

As regards this clonotype: This may be a read error, as it is one base from a much larger clone. This rearrangement joins TRBV7-2 to TRBJ2-1, with TRBD2 matching over 11 bases. Germline CDR1 is SGHTA and CDR2 is FQGNSA. The CDR3 contains 16 residues. The CDR3 spells CASSPRTSGYYNEQLF. CDR3 nucleotide sequence: TGTGCCAGCAGCCCACGGACTAGCGGGTACTACAATGAGCAGCTCTTC.

The sample holds a few counts of this clonotype. The chain recombines TRBV6-1 with TRBJ2-1; 7 bases are shared with TRBD1. Per germline, CDR1 MNHNS and CDR2 SASEGT. The CDR3 is 14 amino acids. The J segment lost 3 bases and the V segment lost 6 bases, leaving 5 bases of the junction unmatched. The CDR3, as DNA: TGTGCCAGCAGGGCGACAGGGTTCTACAATGAGCAGTTCTTC. Its protein product is CASRATGFYNEQFF.

Ten or more counts support this clonotype. V is TRBV4-1 and J is TRBJ1-1; D is ambiguous. In germline, CDR1 is MGHRA, CDR2 YSYEKL. V gave up 0 bases and J gave up 1 base, with 6 bases separating them. This CDR3 region has 14 residues. The CDR3: CASSQDGTNTEAFF. In nucleotides, the CDR3 is TGCGCCAGCAGCCAAGATGGTACGAACACTGAAGCTTTCTTT.

There are a few counts of this clonotype. A single base separates this from a much larger clone, so it may be a read error. The genes are TRBV10-3 and TRBJ1-1; D unresolved. CDR1 ENHRY and CDR2 SYGVKD come from the germline V gene. CDR3 length equals 12 residues. Trimming stripped 5 bases from V and 1 base from J, with 5 bases between. The CDR3 DNA is TGTGCCATCAGTTCAGGGAACACTGAAGCTTTCTTT. Translated: CAISSGNTEAFF.

This clonotype showed up just a few times. V and J are TRBV19 and TRBJ1-1, with 10 bases matching TRBD1. The CDR3 contains 13 residues. V trimming: 8 bases; J trimming: 6 bases; junction bases outside the gene matches: 6. The germline V gene encodes CDR1 LNHDA and CDR2 SQIVND (reference sequence). In nucleotides, the CDR3 is TGTGCCAGTCGGGACAGGGGTTTTCCTGAAGCTTTCTTT. It yields the protein CASRDRGFPEAFF.

This clonotype was recorded many times. The chain links TRBV2 to TRBJ1-2; D might be TRBD1 (6 bases). CDR1 and CDR2 from the germline V gene are SNHLY and FYNNEI. The CDR3 extends over 14 amino acids. V lost 3 bases, J lost 5 bases, and 13 bases lay in between. The CDR3 spells CASSDSGAKYGYTF. For the CDR3, the DNA is TGTGCCAGCAGTGATTCAGGGGCCAAGTATGGCTACACCTTC.

This clonotype has at least ten counts. DNA for the CDR3: TGTGCCAGCAGTTACGGGGCAGTGAGAGGAACTGAAGCTTTCTTT. Its translation is CASSYGAVRGTEAFF. The V gene is TRBV6-2 or TRBV6-3, the J gene TRBJ1-1; D perhaps matches TRBD1 (5 bases). Germline values: CDR1 MNHEY, CDR2 SVGEGT. CDR3 length: 15 amino acids. V lost 2 bases and J 5 bases, leaving 15 bases between the germline ends.

This clonotype was seen only a few times. The V call is TRBV20-1, the J call TRBJ2-7; D is tentatively TRBD1 or TRBD2 (5 bases each). This CDR3 comprises 16 residues. Trimming removed 2 bases from V and 7 bases from J, with 24 bases in between. Looked up from germline, CDR1 is DFQATT and CDR2 is SNEGSKA (reference sequence). CDR3 DNA sequence: TGCAGTGCTAGATCCCCTCCGATCCGGGACCAGGTGGAGCAGTACTTC. Translated, it gives CSARSPPIRDQVEQYF.

Only a few counts were recorded for this clonotype. The chain has TRBV28 and TRBJ2-3; 10 positions agree with TRBD2. Germline lookup yields CDR1 MDHEN and CDR2 SYDVKM. The J segment lost 7 bases and the V segment lost 6 bases, leaving 19 bases of the junction unmatched. CDR3 length: 18 residues. The CDR3 DNA reads as TGTGCCAGCAGCCCAGGGGCGGGGAGTAGCGGGAGGCGAAATACGCAGTATTTT. Translated: CASSPGAGSSGRRNTQYF.

The chain employs TRBV29-1 and TRBJ2-2; perhaps D is TRBD1 or TRBD2 (5 bases each). The germline V gene has CDR1 SQVTM and CDR2 ANQGSEA. The CDR3 consists of 12 residues. The germline V and J ends were trimmed by 6 bases and 4 bases, with 9 bases remaining between them. CDR3 DNA: TGCAGCGTGCCGGGACCCACCGGGGAGCTGTTTTTT. Protein sequence: CSVPGPTGELFF.

This clonotype was found a few times. This chain uses TRBV6-2 or TRBV6-3 with TRBJ2-4; no firm D call. The CDR3 has 16 amino acids. The ends were cut back, 2 bases at V and 0 bases at J, with 11 bases in the middle. The germline V gene encodes CDR1 MNHEY and CDR2 SVGEGT. CDR3 amino acids: CASSYPDGVAKNIQYF. DNA for the CDR3: TGTGCCAGCAGTTACCCGGACGGCGTAGCCAAAAACATTCAGTACTTC.